Presented here are 19 T cell receptor beta chains from one specimen sequenced in a study of T-cell reconstitution after alpha-beta-depleted transplantation in children. Library preparation (for TCRbeta) was performed with unique molecular identifiers. In TCRdb, the PCR reads were re-called with MiXCR into one record per CDR3 protein. This table holds about 27,000 distinct CDR3 sequences, roughly 6.3% found once. The specimen comprised PBMCs, mostly from graft donor cells, sampled 180 days after TCRalphabeta/CD19-depleted stem cell transplant. Every receptor here comes from a male patient younger than 18 who had a stem cell transplant for acute myeloid leukemia, so the T cells may come from the graft donor.

In this sample, this clonotype turned up many times. The gene calls are TRBV29-1 and TRBJ2-4; the match to TRBD1 covers 8 bases. This CDR3 comprises 13 residues. Germline CDR1 and CDR2: SQVTM and ANQGSEA. Trimming at V came to 8 bases and at J to 1 base, leaving 4 bases not matched to a gene. The CDR3 nucleotides are TGCAGCCTTCGACAGGGGGCCAAAAACATTCAGTACTTC. Protein product: CSLRQGAKNIQYF.

This clonotype showed up many times. The rearrangement joins TRBV11-2 to TRBJ2-6; maybe TRBD2 (5 bases). The CDR3 length is 18 residues. Trimming left V 7 bases short and J 0 bases short, with 19 bases between. Germline CDR1 and CDR2: SGHAT and FQNNGV. The CDR3 bases are TGTGCCAGCATCCCCAATAGCGTAATATCCTCTGGGGCCAACGTCCTGACTTTC. Residues: CASIPNSVISSGANVLTF. Based on the CDR3 plus reference TRBV11-2 and TRBJ2-6, the full variable domain is EAGVAQSPRYKIIEKRQSVAFWCNPISGHATLYWYQQILGQGPKLLIQFQNNGVVDDSQLPKDRFSAERLKGVDSTLKIQPAKLEDSAVYLCASIPNSVISSGANVLTFGAGSRLTVL.

At least ten counts were recorded for this clonotype. At one boundary the junction diverges from the germline segment, which might be a read error. The genes are TRBV12-3 or TRBV12-4 and TRBJ2-1; 10 positions agree with TRBD2. The CDR3 loop spans 13 amino acids. The CDR3 spells CASSPGLAVIKIF. The CDR3 bases are TGTGCCAGCAGTCCTGGACTAGCGGTTATTAAGATCTTC.

This chain connects TRBV2 to TRBJ1-2, with D possibly being TRBD1 (5 bases). This CDR3 has 17 residues. Trimming took off 6 bases at V and 2 bases at J, with 22 bases between the two ends. Germline V lookup: CDR1 SNHLY, CDR2 FYNNEI. Here the CDR3 reads CASSPSRVRGRNYGYTF. As DNA, the CDR3 is TGTGCCAGCAGCCCCTCTAGGGTGCGGGGCCGAAACTATGGCTACACCTTC.

The table lists this clonotype with many counts. The V gene is TRBV20-1, the J gene TRBJ2-5; 7 bases match TRBD1. CDR3 length equals 12 residues. Per germline, CDR1 DFQATT and CDR2 SNEGSKA (reference sequence). Unmatched junction bases numbered 4, after V lost 5 bases and J lost 4 bases. For the CDR3, the DNA is TGCAGTGCTGACAGGGTGGGAGAGACCCAGTACTTC. Protein product: CSADRVGETQYF.

This clonotype was seen repeatedly, ten times or more. This sequence joins TRBV7-2 and TRBJ2-1; 7 nucleotides line up with TRBD1. The germline V gene has CDR1 SGHTA and CDR2 FQGNSA. The length of the CDR3 is 19 residues. Trimming at V came to 5 bases and at J to 8 bases, leaving 24 bases not matched to a gene. CDR3 protein: CASSLRAYRGVVREYEQFF. In DNA, the CDR3 is TGTGCCAGCAGCCTTAGGGCTTACAGGGGAGTTGTACGGGAATATGAGCAGTTCTTC.

This clonotype came up many times. V usage is TRBV24-1 and J usage is TRBJ1-2; 7 nucleotides agree with TRBD1. The CDR3 is made up of 14 amino acids. Germline V gene sequence: CDR1 KGHDR, CDR2 SFDVKD. Losses at the gene ends were 7 bases for V and 6 bases for J; bases not matched to a gene: 10. The CDR3 is CATSRAGQPNGYTF. The CDR3 DNA reads as TGTGCCACCAGCCGCGCGGGACAGCCAAATGGCTACACCTTC.

This clonotype has a count of ten or more. The rearrangement uses TRBV7-9 and TRBJ1-4, with 8 positions matching TRBD1. The CDR3 runs 15 residues. V lost 5 bases to trimming and J lost 8 bases; unmatched junction nucleotides: 10. Per germline, CDR1 SEHNR and CDR2 FQNEAQ (reference sequence). The CDR3: CASSAYRGGDEKLFF. In DNA form, the CDR3 reads TGTGCCAGCAGCGCCTACAGGGGGGGGGACGAAAAACTGTTTTTT.

This clonotype was counted ten times or more. The chain recombines TRBV24-1 with TRBJ2-6; D is perhaps TRBD1 (6 bases). Trimming removed 3 bases from V and 4 bases from J, with 15 bases in between. Per the germline V gene, CDR1 is KGHDR and CDR2 is SFDVKD. The CDR3 is made up of 17 amino acids. In nucleotides, the CDR3 is TGTGCCACCAGTGATCAATCACAGGGCCGGGGGGCCAACGTCCTGACTTTC. It encodes CATSDQSQGRGANVLTF.

This clonotype was seen at least ten times. A read error may produce the germline difference seen at one junction end. The chain recombines TRBV20-1 with TRBJ1-5, with 10 bases matching TRBD1. The CDR3 runs 15 residues. Germline values: CDR1 DFQATT, CDR2 SNEGSKA (reference sequence). In DNA, the CDR3 is TGCAGTGCTCGAGAACGCCGGGACAGGGGACAGCCCCAGCATTTT. The encoded protein is CSARERRDRGQPQHF.

This clonotype showed up many times. The chain has TRBV7-9 and TRBJ2-1; the D is unclear. Germline V gene sequence: CDR1 SEHNR, CDR2 FQNEAQ (reference sequence). V was shortened by 7 bases and J by 8 bases, with 9 bases between the two germline ends. This CDR3 spans 11 amino acids. In DNA form, the CDR3 reads TGTGCCAGCACCCCAGTCCATGAGCAGTTCTTC. Translating it yields CASTPVHEQFF.

The table lists this clonotype with many counts. V gene TRBV4-3 combines with J gene TRBJ2-7; 7 bases match TRBD1. V shed 2 bases, J shed 2 bases, and the junction held 9 bases outside the gene matches. From germline, CDR1 is LGHNA and CDR2 YSLEER. The CDR3 is 16 residues long. CDR3 residues: CASSQFTGTDPYEQYF. CDR3 nucleotide sequence: TGCGCCAGCAGCCAATTTACCGGGACAGACCCCTACGAGCAGTACTTC.

This clonotype was recorded many times. The V and J genes are TRBV21-1 and TRBJ2-5; the D call of TRBD2 is as the table states it, not checked on the DNA. TRBV21-1 is a pseudogene. The CDR3 contains 15 residues. The CDR3 region is CASSYRGGRVETQYF. The CDR3 DNA reads as TGTGCCAGCAGTTACCGGGGGGGACGAGTGGAGACCCAGTACTTC.

This clonotype showed up many times. V usage is TRBV29-1 and J usage is TRBJ1-1; D call uncertain. This CDR3 has 10 residues. CDR1 is SQVTM and CDR2 is ANQGSEA in the germline V gene. With 7 bases removed from V and 5 bases from J, the gap between germline ends came to 8 bases. The CDR3 DNA is TGCAGCGGTGCATCGACTGAAGCTTTCTTT. Protein sequence: CSGASTEAFF.

This clonotype was observed at least ten times. The V and J genes are TRBV28 and TRBJ2-7; no clear D. V was clipped by 3 bases and J by 7 bases, with 10 bases between them. Germline CDR1 reads MDHEN; CDR2 reads SYDVKM. The CDR3 covers 12 residues. The DNA of the CDR3 is TGTGCCAGCAGTTTTAAGCGTAGGGAGCAGTACTTC. Amino acid sequence: CASSFKRREQYF.

In its sample, this clonotype was seen many times. The chain combines TRBV7-3 with TRBJ2-1; the D is unclear. From germline, CDR1 is SGHTA and CDR2 FQGTGA. Trimming left V 5 bases short and J 0 bases short, with 11 bases between. The CDR3 loop spans 15 amino acids. The CDR3 is CASSLGRASYNEQFF. CDR3 DNA sequence: TGTGCCAGCAGCCTTGGCCGTGCCTCCTACAATGAGCAGTTCTTC.

This clonotype was found many times. The J gene is TRBJ2-5, the V gene TRBV7-2; the D gene is possibly TRBD2 (6 bases). From germline, CDR1 is SGHTA and CDR2 FQGNSA. This CDR3 is 13 amino acids long. V lost 7 bases, J lost 5 bases, and 14 bases lay in between. CDR3 in amino acids: CASTWDFSETQYF. CDR3 DNA sequence: TGTGCCAGCACCTGGGACTTTTCGGAGACCCAGTACTTC.

In this sample, this clonotype turned up a few times. The gene calls are TRBV7-9 and TRBJ2-7; 7 positions agree with TRBD2. This CDR3 comprises 17 residues. Trimming cost V 5 bases and J 6 bases; bases outside gene matches: 19. Germline values: CDR1 SEHNR, CDR2 FQNEAQ (reference sequence). This CDR3 is CASSRPTSAPGKGEQYF. CDR3 DNA: TGTGCCAGCAGCCGACCAACTAGCGCCCCGGGGAAGGGCGAGCAGTACTTC.

The rearrangement joins TRBV29-1 to TRBJ1-5; 7 positions agree with TRBD1. This CDR3 spans 13 amino acids. Germline CDR1 and CDR2: SQVTM and ANQGSEA. V shed 7 bases, J shed 6 bases, and the junction held 9 bases outside the gene matches. In nucleotides, the CDR3 is TGCAGCGCCGTTACAGGGGAGGCTCAGCCCCAGCATTTT. This codes for CSAVTGEAQPQHF.